This TCR beta chain was recorded in a study of human T cells and chemical hapten exposure (dated by TCRdb to the early 2020s). In the study overall: For sensitization, 2% DPC in acetone was applied to a roughly 2 cm by roughly 2 cm area of upper inner arm skin. Patients additionally received weekly therapeutic DPC doses to the scalp throughout the approximately 24-week study period. Blood samples were taken from patients before sensitization (week 0) and then at 2, 6 and about 24 weeks after DPC sensitization. Around 30 alopecia patients provided blood for TCR sequencing at one to four time points (pre-sensitization, 2, 6 and 24 weeks). Patch testing on the upper back used Finn chambers containing 0.01% DPC, with scoring done after 6 days according to International Contact Dermatitis Research Group standards. The libraries were sequenced as a pool, and the TCR yield per sample differed mostly because of small variations in library volumes within the pool. Most of the patients in the cohort were female, and the cohort covered alopecia areata with under or over 50% scalp involvement, alopecia totalis and alopecia universalis. This study followed changes in the peripheral blood TCR repertoire in vivo during primary and secondary sensitization of alopecia patients to the hapten diphenylcyclopropenone (DPC). Study-wide findings and limitations: Expanded TCRs formed significantly more large CDR3 similarity clusters than pre-sensitization or healthy control sets, consistent with antigen-driven responses. The number of PT1 expanded TCRs positively correlated with patch test score, significant at thresholds 8, 16 and 32 but not 4. DPC sensitization did not change how many TCRs were above 1 in 1000 frequency, and no evidence was found of alterations in global repertoire structure. Alopecia, a presumed autoimmune disease, was present in all patients, so the immune response of the patients might differ from that of healthy individuals. After repeated subsampling, changes were observed in the strength of the expansion versus patch-test correlation and in the threshold at which the correlation became significant.

The intended sense of this specimen's time point label: patch test 1, 2 weeks after DPC sensitization. The treatment or condition label on this specimen signifies: therapeutic diphenylcyclopropenone sensitization with weekly scalp DPC. At each patch-test visit, blood was drawn before the patch test was applied. Patients were considered eligible if aged 18 to 70, diagnosed with alopecia and deemed suitable for DPC therapy, and patients were excluded if pregnant. Total RNA was extracted from unfractionated whole blood collected in Tempus Blood RNA tubes. On this clonotype: No antigen is known for it. Base quality data are lacking; no much larger clone is found one base away.

Library preparation employed RACE. These reads were obtained on a NextSeq 500. During library preparation, unique molecular identifiers were attached to individual cDNA molecules so that TCRs could be counted quantitatively and reproducibly. From each blood RNA sample, both TCR alpha and TCR beta chains were sequenced. The paper's data handling went like this. Samples had a median of about 96,000 TCRs, with a range from about 23,224 to 750,000. V, J and CDR3 annotation of the TCR reads was carried out using the Decombinator software suite. To make PS versus PT1 abundance plots, every sample was subsampled to the same number of TCRs (28,000). Expanded TCRs were defined as absent before sensitization and observed at least eight times at the 2-week time point. TCRdb trimmed public reads at Q25 via fastp, called clones via MiXCR and kept in-frame beta chains. Each entry merges the rows of one CDR3 protein and shows their most common DNA and genes. TCRdb's processing, not the authors' own work, is the source of the V and J calls. The sample records around 120,000 distinct CDR3 sequences, roughly an eighth of which are singletons. About 0.9% of the sample is taken by the ten largest.

Sequenced here: whole blood, sampled in connection with sensitization to the hapten diphenylcyclopropenone (DPC). This receptor was taken from a man aged 18 to 30 with alopecia areata. Some clones in this sample may be carry-over from other donors' samples.

For the CDR3, the sequence is CASTRIPPRAFF. The nucleotides are TGTGCCAGCACGAGGATACCCCCGCGCGCTTTCTTT. Recombination connected TRBV7-9 to TRBJ1-1, with the D segment identity uncertain. The CDR3 spans 12 residues, from the cysteine through the phenylalanine. The entry retains the CDR3 DNA only, 36 bases that are in frame from base 1. From a lookup of the germline V gene (reference sequence), CDR1 and CDR2 are SEHNR and FQNEAQ. A distance of 17 bases separates the germline ends of V and J, which lose 7 bases and 11 bases respectively.